This TCR beta chain derives from a study of Ad26.COV2.S vaccination and SARS-CoV-2 variants. Here immunoSEQ multiplex PCR was the method, and the copy in TCRdb shows in-frame clones only, minus some. Of about 350,000 clones in the sample, roughly 94% were seen once. V shed 2 bases and J shed 11 bases, with 15 bases lying between them. The germline V gene encodes CDR1 MNHEY and CDR2 SVGAGI. This CDR3 region has 13 residues. The chain joins TRBV6-5 to TRBJ1-1, with D possibly being TRBD1 (5 bases). This receptor was taken from a human donor who had recovered from COVID-19. Sequencing was performed on peripheral blood, taken after recovery from COVID-19. The CDR3 DNA reads TGTGCCAGCAGTTACGGGCAGGGAGTGAATGCTTTCTTT. It is translated as CASSYGQGVNAFF.